A selection of T cell receptor beta chains follows, all from one sample in a study of molecular identifiers for immune sequencing clone quantification. A single record per CDR3 protein comes from TCRdb applying MiXCR to the PCR reads. The data hold 490,000 or so distinct CDR3 sequences, with around 23% observed a single time. The sequenced sample was naive CD8+ T cells from blood, with Jurkat cell RNA spiked in. All receptors derive from a human donor in good health. Some libraries in this study had Jurkat cell RNA spiked in. Both conserved end residues are trimmed from each CDR3.

v_gene	CDR3aa
TRBV3-1	ASSQNDRGAKNIQY
TRBV7-9	ASSLVERDYEQY
TRBV6-1	ASAPDVGYANTGELF
TRBV18	ASSPLETGATEAF
TRBV5-6	ASSHVRVRLFSNQPQH
TRBV5-6	ASSLVQISYEQY
TRBV27	ASSLSSGANQPQH
TRBV5-5	ASSLYSAYEQY
TRBV13	ATSLRGSLLEQY
TRBV4-1	ASSHKTGTGGAHYEQY
TRBV27	ASSLLRDRGTDTQY
TRBV5-1	ASSLGNRGPETQY
TRBV30	AWSDSGGSETQY
TRBV5-1	ASSIDRGGYEQF
TRBV4-3	ASSRGTSGVYEQY
TRBV28	ASSTPDGALPGEGDQPQH
TRBV12-3/TRBV12-4	ASSLVTGVRGYT
TRBV7-6	ASSLGDYDRDYTDTQY
TRBV30	AWSVSRVQETQY
TRBV5-6	ASSLVGQGDAGELF
TRBV3-1	ASSQDTGGTEAF
TRBV19	ASTPGQALGAPQY
TRBV12-2	ASRLIPGQGAGFGYT
TRBV30	AWTELMNTEAF
TRBV21-1	ASSKPPGQGAQSHEQY